These 3 T cell receptor beta chains came from one sample sequenced in a study of identical twins. TCRdb itself ran the 5' RACE reads through MiXCR, one entry per CDR3 protein. This sample carries approximately 530,000 distinct CDR3 sequences, around 24% of them seen once, and the ten largest clones take 0.45% to 0.5%. The sample was also reused in another study, on yellow fever vaccine responses in identical twins.

The sequenced sample was CD4+ T cells sorted from blood. The receptors here all came from a woman aged 18-35 years in good health.

The CDR3 spells CASGGALAGGEQFF. The CDR3 coding sequence is TGTGCCTCTGGGGGAGCGCTAGCGGGAGGTGAGCAGTTCTTC. The V and J genes are TRBV12-3 or TRBV12-4 and TRBJ2-1, with 11 bases matching TRBD2. V lost 11 bases, J lost 9 bases, and 12 bases stayed unmatched. This CDR3 has 14 residues.

In its sample, this clonotype was seen a few times. V gene TRBV7-2 combines with J gene TRBJ1-2, with D hard to call. The CDR3 runs 14 residues. V shed 1 base and J shed 4 bases, with 10 bases lying between them. The V gene's germline CDR1 is SGHTA and CDR2 FQGNSA. The CDR3 protein is CASSLEHALYGYTF. CDR3 DNA: TGTGCCAGCAGCTTAGAACATGCCCTCTATGGCTACACCTTC. Combining the CDR3 with reference TRBV7-2 and TRBJ1-2 gives the whole variable domain GAGVSQSPSNKVTEKGKDVELRCDPISGHTALYWYRQSLGQGLEFLIYFQGNSAPDKSGLPSDRFSAERTGGSVSTLTIQRTQQEDSAVYLCASSLEHALYGYTFGSGTRLTVV.

This clonotype was seen a few times. The V and J genes are TRBV3-1 and TRBJ2-2; D gene ambiguous. CDR1 and CDR2 (germline): LGHDT, YNNKEL (reference sequence). Trimming took off 8 bases at V and 4 bases at J, with 11 bases between the two ends. This CDR3 region has 13 residues. The CDR3 nucleotides read TGTGCCAGCCGGCCTAGTAGCACCGGGGAGCTGTTTTTT. This gives the protein CASRPSSTGELFF.